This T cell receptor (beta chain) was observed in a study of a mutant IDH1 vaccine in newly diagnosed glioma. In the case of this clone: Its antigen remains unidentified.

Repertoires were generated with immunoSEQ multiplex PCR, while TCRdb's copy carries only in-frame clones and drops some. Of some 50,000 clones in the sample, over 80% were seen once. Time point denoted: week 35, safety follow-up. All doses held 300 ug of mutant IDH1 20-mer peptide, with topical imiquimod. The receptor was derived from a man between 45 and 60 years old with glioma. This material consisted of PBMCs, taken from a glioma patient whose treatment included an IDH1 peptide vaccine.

CDR3 sequence (DNA): TGTGCCAGCAGCGTAGATATGAGCCCCTACGAGCAGTACTTC. Amino acid sequence: CASSVDMSPYEQYF. V gene TRBV9 combines with J gene TRBJ2-7; D ambiguous. Germline V gene data show CDR1 as SGDLS and CDR2 as YYNGEE. V dropped 0 bases and J dropped 2 bases, with 9 bases sitting between them. The CDR3 is 14 residues long.